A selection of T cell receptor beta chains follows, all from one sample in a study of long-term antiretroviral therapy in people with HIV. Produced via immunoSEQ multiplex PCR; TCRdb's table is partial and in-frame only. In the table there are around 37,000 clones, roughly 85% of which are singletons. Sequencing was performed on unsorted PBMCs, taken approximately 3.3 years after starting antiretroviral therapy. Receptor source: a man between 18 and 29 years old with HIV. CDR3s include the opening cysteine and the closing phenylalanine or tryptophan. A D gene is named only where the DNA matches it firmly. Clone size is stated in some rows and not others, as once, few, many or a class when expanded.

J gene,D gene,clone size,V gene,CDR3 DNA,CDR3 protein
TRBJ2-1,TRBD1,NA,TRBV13,TGTGCCAGTAAACAGGGGAACAATGAGCAGTTCTTC,CASKQGNNEQFF
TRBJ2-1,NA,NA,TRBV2,TGTGCCAGCCAGGAGGACAGCCAGACCTACAATGAGCAGTTCTTC,CASQEDSQTYNEQFF
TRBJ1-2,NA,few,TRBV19,TGTGCCAGTAGCCTAGGGATAGGGAACTATGGCTACACCTTC,CASSLGIGNYGYTF
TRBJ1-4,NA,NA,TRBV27,TGTGCCAGCACAACTTTAGGGAGAGGGACTGAAAAACTGTTTTTT,CASTTLGRGTEKLFF
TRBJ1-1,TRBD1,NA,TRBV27,TGTGCCAGCAGTCCCCGCGGACAGGGTCACCGTGAAGCTTTCTTT,CASSPRGQGHREAFF
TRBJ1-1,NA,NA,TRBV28,TGTGCCAGCAGTCCTTCCCTAAGGGGCACTGAAGCTTTCTTT,CASSPSLRGTEAFF
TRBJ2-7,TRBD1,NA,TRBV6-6,TGTGCCAGCAGTTACTCCGGGACAGGGGGCTACGAGCAGTACTTC,CASSYSGTGGYEQYF
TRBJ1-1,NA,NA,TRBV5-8,TGTGCCAGCAGCTTGGGTGGCTGGAGGGAAGCTTTCTTT,CASSLGGWREAFF
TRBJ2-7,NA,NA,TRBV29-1,TGCAGCGTCCCGGGGAGAGCGGGCCACGAGCAGTACTTC,CSVPGRAGHEQYF
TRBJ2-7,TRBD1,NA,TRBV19,TGTGCCAGTAGTATCCTGACAGGGTCCTCTTCCTACGAGCAGTACTTC,CASSILTGSSSYEQYF
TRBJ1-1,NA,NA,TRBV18,TGTGCCAGCTCAATCGATAGAAAAACGAACACTGAAGCTTTCTTT,CASSIDRKTNTEAFF
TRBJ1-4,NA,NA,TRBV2,TGTGCCAGCAGTGCGGGTCCCGGAAATGAAAAACTGTTTTTT,CASSAGPGNEKLFF
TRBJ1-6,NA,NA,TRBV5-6,TGTGCCAGCAGCCTTGGACTGCCCGCGCCCCTCCACTTT,CASSLGLPAPLHF
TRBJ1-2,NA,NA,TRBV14,TGTGCCAGCAGCCAAGACAGGGATATTGGCTACACCTTC,CASSQDRDIGYTF
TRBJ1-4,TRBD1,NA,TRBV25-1,TGTGCCAGCAGTGATGGGGGGGGACAGGGGCGAGGAAAACTGTTTTTT,CASSDGGGQGRGKLFF
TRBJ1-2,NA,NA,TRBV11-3,TGTGCCAGCAGCTTAATCCCGGAGGTATCAGGTAACTATGGCTACACCTTC,CASSLIPEVSGNYGYTF
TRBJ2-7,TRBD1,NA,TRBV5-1,TGCGCCAGCAGCTTGCGGGACAGGGCCCACGAGCAGTACTTC,CASSLRDRAHEQYF
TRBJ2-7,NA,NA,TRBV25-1,TGTGCCAGCAGTGTGGCGGTCTCCTACGAGCAGTACTTC,CASSVAVSYEQYF
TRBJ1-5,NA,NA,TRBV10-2,TGCGCCAGCAGTGGTGGGGACAAGGGGCAGTTTCAGCCCCAGCATTTT,CASSGGDKGQFQPQHF
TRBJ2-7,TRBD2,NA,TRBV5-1,TGCGCCAGCAGCTTGGCCACTTGGGGACTATCTCCCTACGAGCAGTACTTC,CASSLATWGLSPYEQYF
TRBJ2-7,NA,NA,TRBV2,TGTGCCAGCAGTCTTCTCTACGAGCAGTACTTC,CASSLLYEQYF
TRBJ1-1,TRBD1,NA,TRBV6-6,TGTGCCAGCAGTAGACAGGGGAACACTGAAGCTTTCTTT,CASSRQGNTEAFF
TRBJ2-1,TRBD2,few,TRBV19,TGTGCCAGTAGCTCGGAACGACTAGCAAGGTTTATCAATGAGCAGTTCTTC,CASSSERLARFINEQFF